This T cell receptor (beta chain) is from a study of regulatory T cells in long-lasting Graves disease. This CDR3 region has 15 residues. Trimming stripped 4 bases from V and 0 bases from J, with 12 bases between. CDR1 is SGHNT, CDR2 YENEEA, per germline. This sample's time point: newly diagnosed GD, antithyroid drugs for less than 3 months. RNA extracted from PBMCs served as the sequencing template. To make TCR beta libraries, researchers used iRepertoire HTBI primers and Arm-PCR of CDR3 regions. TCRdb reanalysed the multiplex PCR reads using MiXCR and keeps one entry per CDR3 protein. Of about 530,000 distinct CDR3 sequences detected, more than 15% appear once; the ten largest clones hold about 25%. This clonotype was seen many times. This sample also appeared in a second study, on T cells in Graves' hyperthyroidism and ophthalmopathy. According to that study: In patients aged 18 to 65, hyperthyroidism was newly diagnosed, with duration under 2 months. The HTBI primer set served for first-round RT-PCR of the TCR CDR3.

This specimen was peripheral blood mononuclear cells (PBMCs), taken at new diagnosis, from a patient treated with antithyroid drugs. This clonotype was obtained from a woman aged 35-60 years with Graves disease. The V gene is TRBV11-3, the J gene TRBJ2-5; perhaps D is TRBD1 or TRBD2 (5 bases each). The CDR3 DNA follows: TGTGCCAGCAGCTCCCGGGACGGGGACCAAGAGACCCAGTACTTC. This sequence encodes CASSSRDGDQETQYF.